The T cell receptor beta chain described here comes from a study of CDR3 diversity in severe acne. In its sample, this clonotype was seen a few times. TCRdb processed the PCR reads anew with MiXCR; each CDR3 protein has one entry. The table has some 90,000 distinct CDR3 sequences, about 50% seen once. Sequences were obtained from blood. The source is a male donor in good health, serving as a control.

For the CDR3, the DNA is TGTGCCACCAGCAGAGATCGCTGGGTCTATGGCTACACCTTC. Residues: CATSRDRWVYGYTF. The rearrangement uses TRBV15 and TRBJ1-2; D remains ambiguous. The CDR3 runs 14 residues. The V end lost 0 bases, the J end lost 4 bases, and 9 bases lay between the germline ends. Germline lookup yields CDR1 LNHNV and CDR2 YYDKDF (reference sequence).